This TCR beta chain was observed in a study of blood T cell repertoires in COVID-19. This CDR3 region has 15 residues. Deletions cut 4 bases from V and 4 bases from J, with 13 bases between. Germline V CDR1 and CDR2: LNHDA, SQIVND (reference sequence). In the original processing: Reference gene primers were amplified, and this amplification served to estimate nucleated cell counts. Assay used: immunoSEQ multiplex PCR; TCRdb lists only in-frame clones, some missing. V, J and clone size reflect that table, while D and trimming were determined from the DNA. The sample lists about 30,000 clones, approximately 94% occurring once.

The V gene is TRBV19, the J gene TRBJ2-2; D is possibly TRBD1 (7 bases). This TCR derives from a human donor with active COVID-19. The donor label of this sample is uncertain. The sample was peripheral blood. CDR3 in amino acids: CASSKEGAVTGELFF. The CDR3, as DNA: TGTGCCAGTAGTAAGGAGGGGGCGGTCACCGGGGAGCTGTTTTTT.